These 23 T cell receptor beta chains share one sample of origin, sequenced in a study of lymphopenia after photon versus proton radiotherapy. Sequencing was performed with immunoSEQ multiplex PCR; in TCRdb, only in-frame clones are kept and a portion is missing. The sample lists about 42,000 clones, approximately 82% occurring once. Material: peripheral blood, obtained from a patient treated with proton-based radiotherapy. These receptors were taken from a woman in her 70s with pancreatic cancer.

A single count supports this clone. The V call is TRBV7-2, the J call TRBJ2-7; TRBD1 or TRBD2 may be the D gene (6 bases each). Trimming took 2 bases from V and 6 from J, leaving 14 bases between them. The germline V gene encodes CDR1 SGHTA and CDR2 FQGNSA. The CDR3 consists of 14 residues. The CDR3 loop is CASSLRWGAGEQYF. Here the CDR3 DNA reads TGTGCCAGCAGCTTAAGGTGGGGGGCCGGCGAGCAGTACTTC.

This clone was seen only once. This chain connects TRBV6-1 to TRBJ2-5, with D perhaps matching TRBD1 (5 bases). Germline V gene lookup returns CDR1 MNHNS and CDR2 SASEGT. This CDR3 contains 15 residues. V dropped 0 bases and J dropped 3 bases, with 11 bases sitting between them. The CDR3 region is CASSEAQGQKETQYF. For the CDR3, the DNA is TGTGCCAGCAGTGAAGCGCAGGGCCAAAAAGAGACCCAGTACTTC.

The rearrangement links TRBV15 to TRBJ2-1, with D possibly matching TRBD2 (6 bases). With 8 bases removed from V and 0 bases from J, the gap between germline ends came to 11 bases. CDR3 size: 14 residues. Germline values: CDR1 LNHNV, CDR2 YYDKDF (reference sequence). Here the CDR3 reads CATGRGSSYNEQFF. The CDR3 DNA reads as TGTGCCACCGGTCGGGGGAGCTCCTACAATGAGCAGTTCTTC. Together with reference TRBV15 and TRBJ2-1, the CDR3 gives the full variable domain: DAMVIQNPRYQVTQFGKPVTLSCSQTLNHNVMYWYQQKSSQAPKLLFHYYDKDFNNEADTPDNFQSRRPNTSFCFLDIRSPGLGDTAMYLCATGRGSSYNEQFFGPGTRLTVL.

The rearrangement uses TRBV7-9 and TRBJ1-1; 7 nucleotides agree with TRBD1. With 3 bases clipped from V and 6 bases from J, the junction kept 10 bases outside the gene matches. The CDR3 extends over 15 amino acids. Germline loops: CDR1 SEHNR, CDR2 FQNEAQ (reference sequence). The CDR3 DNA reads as TGTGCCAGCAGCTTCCAGCAGCCCCAGGGGGCTGAAGCTTTCTTT. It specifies CASSFQQPQGAEAFF.

The DNA for the CDR3 is TGTGCCAGCAGCAGGGCTCCCTCTGGAAACACCATATATTTT. Translated: CASSRAPSGNTIYF. The chain carries TRBV2 and TRBJ1-3, with D perhaps TRBD1 (5 bases). Between the trimmed V and J ends, which lost 6 bases and 0 bases, there was a span of 9 bases. The CDR3 covers 14 residues. CDR1 is SNHLY and CDR2 is FYNNEI in the germline V gene.

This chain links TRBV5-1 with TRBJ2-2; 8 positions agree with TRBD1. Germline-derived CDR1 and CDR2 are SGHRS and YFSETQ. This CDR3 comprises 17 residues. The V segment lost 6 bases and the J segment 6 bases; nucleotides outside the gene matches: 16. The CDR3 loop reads CASTEQGQGMFAGELFF. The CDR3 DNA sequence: TGCGCCAGCACCGAGCAAGGACAGGGCATGTTCGCCGGGGAGCTGTTTTTT.

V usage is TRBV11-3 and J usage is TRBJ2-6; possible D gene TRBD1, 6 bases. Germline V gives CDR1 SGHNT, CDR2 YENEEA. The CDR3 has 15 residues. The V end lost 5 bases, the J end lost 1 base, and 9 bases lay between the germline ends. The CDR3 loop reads CASSPRGSGANVLTF. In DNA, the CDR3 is TGTGCCAGCAGCCCGAGGGGGTCTGGGGCCAACGTCCTGACTTTC. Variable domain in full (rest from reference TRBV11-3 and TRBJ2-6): EAGVVQSPRYKIIEKKQPVAFWCNPISGHNTLYWYLQNLGQGPELLIRYENEEAVDDSQLPKDRFSAERLKGVDSTLKIQPAELGDSAVYLCASSPRGSGANVLTFGAGSRLTVL.

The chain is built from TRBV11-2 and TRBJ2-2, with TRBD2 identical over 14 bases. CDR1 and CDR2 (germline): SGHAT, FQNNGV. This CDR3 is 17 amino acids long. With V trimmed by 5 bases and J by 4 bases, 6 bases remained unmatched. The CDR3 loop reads CASSRGLAGVGTGELFF. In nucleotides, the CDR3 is TGTGCCAGCAGCCGGGGACTAGCGGGAGTTGGCACCGGGGAGCTGTTTTTT.

The CDR3 coding sequence is TGTGCCAGCAGCATGATCCCCGGGACAGGGTTGGGTGGCTACACCTTC. It specifies CASSMIPGTGLGGYTF. V usage is TRBV7-9 and J usage is TRBJ1-2; 9 positions match TRBD1. This CDR3 has 16 amino acids. Germline CDR1 reads SEHNR; CDR2 reads FQNEAQ (reference sequence). V lost 5 bases and J lost 7; bases outside the gene matches: 14.

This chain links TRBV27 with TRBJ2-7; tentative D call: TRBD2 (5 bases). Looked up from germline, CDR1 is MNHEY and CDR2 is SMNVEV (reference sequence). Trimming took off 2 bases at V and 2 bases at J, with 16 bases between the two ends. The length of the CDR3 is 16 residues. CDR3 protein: CASSLSKGVPTYEQYF. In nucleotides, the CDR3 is TGTGCCAGCAGTTTAAGCAAGGGAGTACCCACCTACGAGCAGTACTTC.

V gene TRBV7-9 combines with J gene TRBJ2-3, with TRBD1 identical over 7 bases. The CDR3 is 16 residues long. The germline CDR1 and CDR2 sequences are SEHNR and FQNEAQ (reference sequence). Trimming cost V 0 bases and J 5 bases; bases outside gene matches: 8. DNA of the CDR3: TGTGCCAGCAGCTTAGCGTTTAAAGGGGGCATAGATACGCAGTATTTT. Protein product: CASSLAFKGGIDTQYF.

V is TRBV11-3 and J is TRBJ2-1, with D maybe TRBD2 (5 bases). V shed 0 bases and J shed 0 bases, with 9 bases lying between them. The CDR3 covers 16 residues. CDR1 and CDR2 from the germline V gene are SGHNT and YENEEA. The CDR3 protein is CASSLDGESSYNEQFF. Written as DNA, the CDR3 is TGTGCCAGCAGCTTAGATGGGGAGAGCTCCTACAATGAGCAGTTCTTC. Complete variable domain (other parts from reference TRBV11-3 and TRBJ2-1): EAGVVQSPRYKIIEKKQPVAFWCNPISGHNTLYWYLQNLGQGPELLIRYENEEAVDDSQLPKDRFSAERLKGVDSTLKIQPAELGDSAVYLCASSLDGESSYNEQFFGPGTRLTVL.

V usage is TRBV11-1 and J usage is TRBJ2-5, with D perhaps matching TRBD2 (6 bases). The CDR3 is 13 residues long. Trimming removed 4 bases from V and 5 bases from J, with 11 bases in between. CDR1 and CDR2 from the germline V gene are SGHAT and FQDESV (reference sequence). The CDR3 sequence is CASSWGDGETQYF. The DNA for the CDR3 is TGTGCCAGCAGCTGGGGGGACGGGGAGACCCAGTACTTC.

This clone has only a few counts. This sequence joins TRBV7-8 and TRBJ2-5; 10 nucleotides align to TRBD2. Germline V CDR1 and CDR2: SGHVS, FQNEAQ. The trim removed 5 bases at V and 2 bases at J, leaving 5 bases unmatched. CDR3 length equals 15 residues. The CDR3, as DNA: TGTGCCAGCAGCATGGGACTAGCGAGACAAGAGACCCAGTACTTC. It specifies CASSMGLARQETQYF.

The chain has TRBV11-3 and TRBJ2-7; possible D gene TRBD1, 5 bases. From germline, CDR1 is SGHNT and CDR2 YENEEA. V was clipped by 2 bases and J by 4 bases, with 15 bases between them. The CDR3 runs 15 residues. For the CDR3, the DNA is TGTGCCAGCAGCTTATCAGGGTTGGTAACTTACGAGCAGTACTTC. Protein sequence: CASSLSGLVTYEQYF.

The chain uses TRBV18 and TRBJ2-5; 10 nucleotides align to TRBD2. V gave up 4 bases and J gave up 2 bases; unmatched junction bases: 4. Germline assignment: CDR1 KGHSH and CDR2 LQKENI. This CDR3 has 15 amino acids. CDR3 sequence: CASSQASGSQETQYF. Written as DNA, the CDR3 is TGTGCCAGCTCACAGGCTAGCGGGAGTCAAGAGACCCAGTACTTC.

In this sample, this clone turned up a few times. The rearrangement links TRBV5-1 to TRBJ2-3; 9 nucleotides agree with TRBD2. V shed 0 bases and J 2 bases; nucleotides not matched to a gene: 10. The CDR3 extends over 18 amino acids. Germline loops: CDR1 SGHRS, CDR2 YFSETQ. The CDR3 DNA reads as TGCGCCAGCAGCTTGGTCTCAGCGGGAGGTCGGGTCACAGATACGCAGTATTTT. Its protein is CASSLVSAGGRVTDTQYF.

DNA of the CDR3: TGTGCCAGCAACCCCACGGGACTAGCGGGAGACCGTGAGCAGTTCTTC. It codes for CASNPTGLAGDREQFF. The chain uses TRBV28 and TRBJ2-1; 14 nucleotides line up with TRBD2. V shed 7 bases, J shed 9 bases, and the junction held 11 bases outside the gene matches. The CDR3 totals 16 residues. Germline V gene sequence: CDR1 MDHEN, CDR2 SYDVKM.

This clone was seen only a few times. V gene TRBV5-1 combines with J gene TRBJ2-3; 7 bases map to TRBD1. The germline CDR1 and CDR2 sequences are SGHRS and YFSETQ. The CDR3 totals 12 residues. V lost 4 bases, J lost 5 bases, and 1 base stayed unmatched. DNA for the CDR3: TGCGCCAGCAGCCGGACAGGAGATACGCAGTATTTT. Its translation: CASSRTGDTQYF.

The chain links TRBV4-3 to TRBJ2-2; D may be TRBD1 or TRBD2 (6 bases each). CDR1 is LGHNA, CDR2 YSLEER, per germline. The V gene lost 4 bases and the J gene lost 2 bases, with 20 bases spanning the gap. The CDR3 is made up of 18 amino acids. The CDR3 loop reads CASSRGGGPGPNTGELFF. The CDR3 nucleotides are TGCGCCAGCAGCCGAGGGGGAGGCCCGGGACCAAACACCGGGGAGCTGTTTTTT.

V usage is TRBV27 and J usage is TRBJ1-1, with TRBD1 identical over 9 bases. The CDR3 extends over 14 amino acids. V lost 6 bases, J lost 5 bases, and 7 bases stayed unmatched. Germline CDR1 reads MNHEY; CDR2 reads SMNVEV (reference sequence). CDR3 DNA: TGTGCCAGCAGGAAACAGGGGGCATGGACTGAAGCTTTCTTT. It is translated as CASRKQGAWTEAFF.

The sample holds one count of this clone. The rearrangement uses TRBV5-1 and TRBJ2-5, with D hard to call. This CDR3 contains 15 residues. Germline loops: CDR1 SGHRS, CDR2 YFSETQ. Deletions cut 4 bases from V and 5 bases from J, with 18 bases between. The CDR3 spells CASSGNAGLTETQYF. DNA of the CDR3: TGCGCCAGCAGCGGAAACGCTGGGTTGACTGAGACCCAGTACTTC.

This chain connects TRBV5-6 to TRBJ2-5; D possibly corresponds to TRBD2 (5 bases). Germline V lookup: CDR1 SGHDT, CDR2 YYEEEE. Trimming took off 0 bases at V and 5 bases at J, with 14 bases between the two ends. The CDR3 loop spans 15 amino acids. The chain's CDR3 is CASSLALAPRETQYF. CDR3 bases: TGTGCCAGCAGCTTGGCCCTAGCCCCGAGGGAGACCCAGTACTTC.